These 21 T cell receptor beta chains were all obtained from the same sample, sequenced in a study of T cell clonality in common variable immunodeficiency. Sequencing was performed with immunoSEQ multiplex PCR; in TCRdb, only in-frame clones are kept and a portion is missing. This sample comprises over 30,000 clones, none seen once only. What was sequenced was peripheral blood mononuclear cells. Source of these receptors: a person between 18 and 70 years old in good health.

In this sample, this clone turned up many times. The missing CDR3 end, 3 residues past where the read stops, is filled in from the germline J gene. This rearrangement joins TRBV11-2 to TRBJ1-1; D is uncertain. Germline CDR1 reads SGHAT; CDR2 reads FQNNGV. The length of the CDR3 is 13 residues. V lost 0 bases, J lost 5 bases, and 7 bases lay in between. CDR3 sequence: CASSLDLWTEAFF. The DNA read from the CDR3 is TGTGCCAGCAGCTTAGATCTATGGACTGAA.

Concerning this clone: Coverage ceases 3 residues before the CDR3 finishes, and the germline J gene fills in the end. The V and J genes are TRBV25-1 and TRBJ1-6; D possibly corresponds to TRBD1 (6 bases). There are 13 residues in the CDR3. The V end lost 5 bases, the J end lost 9 bases, and 11 bases lay between the germline ends. Germline V gene sequence: CDR1 MGHDK, CDR2 SYGVNS. CDR3 protein: CASSRDNSSPLHF. CDR3 DNA (partial): TGTGCCAGCAGTCGGGACAACTCTTCACCC.

This clone was observed at least ten times. The CDR3 extends 3 residues past the end of the read, so its final part is completed from the germline J gene. The chain joins TRBV19 to TRBJ1-2, with D possibly TRBD1 on 6 matching bases. CDR1 and CDR2 (germline): LNHDA, SQIVND (reference sequence). The CDR3 contains 13 residues. Trimming removed 6 bases at V and 0 bases at J, with 8 bases between. This CDR3 reads CASSRGPNYGYTF. Incomplete CDR3 DNA: TGTGCCAGTAGCAGGGGCCCTAACTATGGC.

This clone was seen a handful of times. With the read ending 3 residues before the CDR3 end, the germline J gene is used to fill in that end. The rearrangement joins TRBV7-6 to TRBJ1-1; a weak D match, TRBD1 (6 bases). Germline values: CDR1 SGHVS, CDR2 FNYEAQ. CDR3 length: 13 amino acids. CDR3 protein: CASSQNRADIAFF. The CDR3 DNA, read in part, is TGTGCCAGCAGCCAAAACAGGGCCGACATT.

This clone showed up many times. The missing CDR3 end, 3 residues past where the read stops, is filled in from the germline J gene. The V call is TRBV19, the J call TRBJ2-7; maybe TRBD2 (7 bases). Deletions cut 3 bases from V and 3 bases from J, with 12 bases between. The CDR3 length is 14 residues. CDR1 is LNHDA, CDR2 SQIVND, per germline (reference sequence). Partial CDR3 DNA: TGTGCCAGTAGTATGGGGGGGCCCCTCTACGAG. Translation: CASSMGGPLYE. The whole CDR3 protein is CASSMGGPLYEQYF. The full variable domain, its missing parts supplied by reference TRBV19 and TRBJ2-7, is DGGITQSPKYLFRKEGQNVTLSCEQNLNHDAMYWYRQDPGQGLRLIYYSQIVNDFQKGDIAEGYSVSREKKESFPLTVTSAQKNPTAFYLCASSMGGPLYEQYFGPGTRLTVT.

This clone has at least ten counts. Coverage ceases 3 residues before the CDR3 finishes, and the germline J gene fills in the end. The J gene is TRBJ1-5, the V gene TRBV5-4; D is uncertain. In germline, CDR1 is SGHNT, CDR2 YYREEE (reference sequence). This CDR3 comprises 13 residues. V was shortened by 1 base and J by 5 bases, with 7 bases between the two germline ends. The CDR3 is CASSLSGDQPQHF. The CDR3 bases that were read are TGTGCCAGCAGCTTGTCCGGGGATCAGCCC.

This clone was observed at least ten times. The CDR3 is cut off 3 residues early in the read; its end comes from the germline J gene. The chain links TRBV20-1 to TRBJ2-1; 11 bases map to TRBD2. V lost 5 bases, J lost 5 bases, and 8 bases stayed unmatched. The germline gives CDR1 DFQATT, CDR2 SNEGSKA (reference sequence). The CDR3 runs 15 residues. The sequenced part of the CDR3 DNA is TGCAGTGCTGGAAGTCTAGCGGGAGGCCACAATGAG. Its protein product is CSAGSLAGGHNE. Given in full, the CDR3 is CSAGSLAGGHNEQFF.

In this sample, this clone turned up many times. The read falls 3 residues short of the CDR3 end, and the missing part is taken from the germline J gene. The rearrangement links TRBV29-1 to TRBJ1-1, with D unclear. Deletions cut 7 bases from V and 6 bases from J, with 12 bases between. This CDR3 is built from 11 residues. Germline-derived CDR1 and CDR2 are SQVTM and ANQGSEA. The sequenced CDR3 bases are TGCAGCGCCTTCTCCGGGGCTGAA. Its protein is CSAFSGAE. The CDR3, in full, reads CSAFSGAEAFF.

This clone was seen many times. The CDR3 goes on 3 residues after the read ends, and that part is filled in from the germline J gene. V usage is TRBV7-2 and J usage is TRBJ2-7; D gene ambiguous. Trimming pared 7 bases from V and 5 bases from J, leaving 18 bases between. The CDR3 runs 14 residues. CDR1 SGHTA and CDR2 FQGNSA come from the germline V gene. CDR3 DNA, as far as it was read: TGTGCCAGCAAGGTGACCGCGGCCCTCGACGAG. Translated, it gives CASKVTAALDE. The whole CDR3 protein reads CASKVTAALDEQYF.

In this sample, this clone turned up many times. The CDR3 end lies 3 residues beyond the end of the read and is filled in from the germline J gene. The chain couples TRBV19 to TRBJ1-3, with 7 bases identical to TRBD1. Germline CDR1 and CDR2: LNHDA and SQIVND (reference sequence). This CDR3 has 15 residues. The J segment lost 0 bases and the V segment lost 4 bases, leaving 3 bases of the junction unmatched. This CDR3 is CASSTDRNSGNTIYF. The CDR3 DNA, read in part, is TGTGCCAGTAGTACGGACAGGAACTCTGGAAACACC. Drawing the rest from reference TRBV19 and TRBJ1-3, the complete variable domain is DGGITQSPKYLFRKEGQNVTLSCEQNLNHDAMYWYRQDPGQGLRLIYYSQIVNDFQKGDIAEGYSVSREKKESFPLTVTSAQKNPTAFYLCASSTDRNSGNTIYFGEGSWLTVV.

This clone has at least ten counts. The read finishes 3 residues shy of the CDR3 end, and the germline J gene is used to complete it. J is TRBJ1-4 and V is TRBV5-4; TRBD1 might be the D (5 bases). Germline CDR1 is SGHNT and CDR2 is YYREEE (reference sequence). The CDR3 is 14 residues long. Trimming left V 1 base short and J 5 bases short, with 9 bases between. The chain's CDR3 is CASSLTGRNEKLFF. The DNA read from the CDR3 is TGTGCCAGCAGCTTGACAGGAAGAAATGAAAAA.

There are many counts of this clone. With the read ending 3 residues before the CDR3 end, the germline J gene is used to fill in that end. This chain uses TRBV6-2 or TRBV6-3 with TRBJ2-7; 11 bases line up with TRBD2. Germline CDR1 reads MNHEY; CDR2 reads SVGEGT. The CDR3 has 15 residues. Trimming removed 6 bases from V and 0 bases from J; junction bases left unmatched: 4. The CDR3 DNA, read in part, is TGTGCCAGCAGCTATAGCGGGAGGGCCTCCTACGAG. As protein: CASSYSGRASYE. In full, the CDR3 is CASSYSGRASYEQYF.

At least ten counts were recorded for this clone. The read terminates 3 residues ahead of where the CDR3 ends, so the germline J gene completes it. The chain joins TRBV14 to TRBJ2-7; D is perhaps TRBD2 (6 bases). The CDR3 contains 17 residues. Trimming took 5 bases from V and 2 from J, leaving 22 bases between them. Germline V gene sequence: CDR1 SGHDN, CDR2 FVKESK. The CDR3 is CASSSTKGRAGPYEQYF. The sequenced part of the CDR3 DNA is TGTGCCAGCAGCTCTACCAAAGGACGTGCGGGGCCCTACGAG.

This clone came up many times. The read halts 3 residues ahead of the CDR3 end, with the missing end drawn from the germline J gene. V is TRBV19 and J is TRBJ2-3; a possible D gene is TRBD1 (6 bases). The CDR3 is 15 amino acids. Trimming took 6 bases from V and 1 from J, leaving 14 bases between them. Per germline, CDR1 LNHDA and CDR2 SQIVND (reference sequence). CDR3 in amino acids: CASRSQGKGTDTQYF. The sequenced part of the CDR3 DNA is TGTGCCAGTAGGTCACAGGGAAAAGGCACAGATACG.

This clone was recorded many times. The read ends 3 residues early relative to the CDR3; the germline J gene fills the gap. The V gene is TRBV20-1, the J gene TRBJ2-1; no clear D. CDR3 length: 13 amino acids. V lost 1 base and J lost 4, with 8 bases in between. Germline V CDR1 and CDR2: DFQATT, SNEGSKA (reference sequence). Here the CDR3 reads CSARGNRYNEQFF. The covered CDR3 bases are TGCAGTGCTAGAGGCAACAGATACAATGAG.

This clone was observed at least ten times. The observed sequence ends 3 residues before the CDR3 terminus, with the missing tail filled in from the germline J gene. This sequence joins TRBV5-4 and TRBJ2-3; 7 nucleotides match TRBD2. V was clipped by 0 bases and J by 3 bases; unmatched bases: 4. Germline V gene data show CDR1 as SGHNT and CDR2 as YYREEE (reference sequence). The CDR3 sequence is 15 residues long. The CDR3 sequence is CASSLAREGTDTQYF. CDR3 DNA, as far as it was read: TGTGCCAGCAGCTTGGCTAGGGAGGGGACAGATACG. Looking up the rest from reference TRBV5-4 and TRBJ2-3 gives the full variable domain: ETGVTQSPTHLIKTRGQQVTLRCSSQSGHNTVSWYQQALGQGPQFIFQYYREEENGRGNFPPRFSGLQFPNYSSELNVNALELDDSALYLCASSLAREGTDTQYFGPGTRLTVL.

Turning to this clone: The read falls 3 residues short of the CDR3 end, and the missing part is taken from the germline J gene. The chain is built from TRBV2 and TRBJ1-6; D perhaps matches TRBD1 (5 bases). Germline values: CDR1 SNHLY, CDR2 FYNNEI. The CDR3 sequence is 16 residues long. Trimming cost V 7 bases and J 6 bases, with 19 bases left between them. This chain's CDR3 is CASTYEAGIGNSPLHF. Incomplete CDR3 DNA: TGTGCCAGCACTTACGAGGCAGGGATTGGTAATTCACCC.

Ten or more counts support this clone. The CDR3 end is not reached by the read, which stops 3 residues before it; the germline J gene fills it in. This chain links TRBV12-3 or TRBV12-4 with TRBJ2-5; TRBD2 matches at 13 bases. The CDR3 runs to 16 residues. J lost 1 base, V lost 5 bases, and 4 bases had no gene match. The CDR3 reads CASSGGLAGIQETQYF. The sequenced part of the CDR3 DNA is TGTGCCAGCAGTGGGGGACTAGCGGGGATCCAAGAGACC.

This clone was recorded at least ten times. The read falls 3 residues short of the CDR3 end, and the missing part is taken from the germline J gene. The rearrangement uses TRBV20-1 and TRBJ2-5; 12 nucleotides line up with TRBD2. Trimming removed 1 base from V and 4 bases from J; junction bases left unmatched: 7. Per germline, CDR1 DFQATT and CDR2 SNEGSKA (reference sequence). The CDR3 totals 16 residues. The CDR3 bases that were read are TGCAGTGCTAGAGGGCTAGCGGGGGGGCCGTCAGAGACC. Residues: CSARGLAGGPSET. The complete CDR3 reads CSARGLAGGPSETQYF.

In this sample, this clone turned up many times. Compared with germline, one end of the junction differs, possibly owing to a read error. The read stops 3 residues short of the end of the CDR3; the missing end is completed from the germline J gene. The chain couples TRBV4-2 to TRBJ2-2; tentative D call: TRBD2 (7 bases). This CDR3 is 17 amino acids long. Germline assignment: CDR1 LGHNA and CDR2 YNFKEQ. Partial CDR3 DNA: TGCGCCAGCAGCCAAGAGGGGGGGGGAGGGAACACCGGGGAG. The encoded protein is CASSQEGGGGNTGE. The complete CDR3 sequence is CASSQEGGGGNTGELFF.

This clone was recorded at least ten times. The read finishes 3 residues shy of the CDR3 end, and the germline J gene is used to complete it. V and J are TRBV27 and TRBJ1-2; possibly TRBD1 for D (5 bases). Looked up from germline, CDR1 is MNHEY and CDR2 is SMNVEV (reference sequence). The V end was cut by 8 bases, the J end by 2 bases, with 12 bases between. CDR3 length equals 13 residues. Here the CDR3 reads CASGRAGNYGYTF. The covered CDR3 bases are TGTGCCAGCGGCCGGGCAGGGAACTATGGC.